The 30 T cell receptor beta chains listed next were all sequenced from one sample in a study of T cells in Graves' hyperthyroidism and ophthalmopathy. Researchers took RNA transcripts and amplified the TCR beta CDR3 regions from them. First-round RT-PCR of the TCR CDR3 relied on the HTBI primer set. TCRdb analysed the multiplex PCR reads with MiXCR anew, one entry per CDR3 protein. Seen here are about 420,000 distinct CDR3 sequences, less than 20% observed once, and the top ten hold roughly 8%. Material: blood. These receptors were obtained from a woman between 18 and 29 years old with Graves' hyperthyroidism.

This clonotype was seen ten or more times. The gene calls are TRBV7-8 and TRBJ2-5; TRBD2 is a possible D gene (7 bases). Germline V lookup: CDR1 SGHVS, CDR2 FQNEAQ. CDR3 length: 15 residues. Trimming took off 5 bases at V and 5 bases at J, with 18 bases between the two ends. CDR3 in DNA: TGTGCCAGCAGCCCGGCGGGGGCGCGGGGTGAGACCCAGTACTTC. Translation gives CASSPAGARGETQYF.

The chain recombines TRBV19 with TRBJ2-3, with 10 positions matching TRBD1. The CDR3 has 18 residues. V lost 1 base, J lost 0 bases, and 7 bases stayed unmatched. Germline CDR1 reads LNHDA; CDR2 reads SQIVND (reference sequence). The CDR3 coding sequence is TGTGCCAGTAGTATAGTTTCCGGGACAGGGGCCAGCACAGATACGCAGTATTTT. It yields the protein CASSIVSGTGASTDTQYF.

The table lists this clonotype with a few counts. This sequence joins TRBV4-1 and TRBJ2-6; 11 bases map to TRBD1. CDR3 length: 20 amino acids. With V trimmed by 4 bases and J by 0 bases, 11 bases remained unmatched. Germline V lookup: CDR1 MGHRA, CDR2 YSYEKL. The CDR3 DNA is TGCGCCAGCAGCCGCCTCCCTGGACAGGGGGCACCCTCTGGGGCCAACGTCCTGACTTTC. Protein product: CASSRLPGQGAPSGANVLTF.

The chain recombines TRBV7-3 with TRBJ2-3; D gene unclear. V was pared by 2 bases and J by 2 bases, with 17 bases between. This CDR3 region has 17 residues. The V gene's germline CDR1 is SGHTA and CDR2 FQGTGA. Written as DNA, the CDR3 is TGTGCCAGCAGCTTAGGCCACGCGGAAGACTTCACAGATACGCAGTATTTT. Translated: CASSLGHAEDFTDTQYF.

This clonotype was counted many times. This sequence joins TRBV7-6 and TRBJ2-1, with D possibly matching TRBD2 (5 bases). The germline V gene encodes CDR1 SGHVS and CDR2 FNYEAQ. The CDR3 runs 15 residues. V was shortened by 5 bases and J by 1 base, with 12 bases between the two germline ends. The chain's CDR3 is CASSLERGSYNEQFF. The CDR3 DNA is TGTGCCAGCAGCCTAGAACGGGGTTCCTACAATGAGCAGTTCTTC.

This clonotype was seen at least ten times. The chain combines TRBV11-2 with TRBJ2-7; 12 positions match TRBD2. From germline, CDR1 is SGHAT and CDR2 FQNNGV. The CDR3 loop spans 14 amino acids. V lost 9 bases to trimming and J lost 7 bases; unmatched junction nucleotides: 10. CDR3 DNA sequence: TGTGCCAGTGCTTTGACTAGCGGGAGAGGAGAGCAGTACTTC. This codes for CASALTSGRGEQYF. Combining the CDR3 with reference TRBV11-2 and TRBJ2-7 gives the whole variable domain EAGVAQSPRYKIIEKRQSVAFWCNPISGHATLYWYQQILGQGPKLLIQFQNNGVVDDSQLPKDRFSAERLKGVDSTLKIQPAKLEDSAVYLCASALTSGRGEQYFGPGTRLTVT.

This clonotype was detected ten times or more. V is TRBV12-3 or TRBV12-4 and J is TRBJ2-1, with 14 bases aligning to TRBD2. J gave up 7 bases and V 6 bases, and 5 bases lay outside the gene matches. This CDR3 region has 15 residues. The CDR3 DNA reads as TGTGCCAGCAGCCCGACTAGCGGGGGGGCAAATGAGCAGTTCTTC. Amino acid sequence: CASSPTSGGANEQFF.

This clonotype was counted at least ten times. V is TRBV20-1 and J is TRBJ1-1; possibly TRBD1 for D (5 bases). CDR1 and CDR2 (germline): DFQATT, SNEGSKA (reference sequence). This CDR3 comprises 14 residues. V was pared by 6 bases and J by 3 bases, with 17 bases between. CDR3 amino acids: CSASPAGRDTEAFF. CDR3 DNA sequence: TGCAGTGCCTCCCCGGCAGGGAGGGACACTGAAGCTTTCTTT.

This clonotype was seen repeatedly, ten times or more. CDR3 region: CASSPPERGLANVLTF. The CDR3 region has the DNA TGTGCCAGCAGTCCCCCAGAGAGGGGCCTGGCCAACGTCCTGACTTTC. The V call is TRBV12-3 or TRBV12-4, the J call TRBJ2-6; D may match TRBD1 or TRBD2 (5 bases each). V lost 5 bases and J lost 6, with 17 bases in between. CDR3 length: 16 amino acids.

In its sample, this clonotype was seen many times. The chain carries TRBV6-1 and TRBJ2-2; 9 bases match TRBD1. The J segment lost 5 bases and the V segment lost 5 bases, leaving 9 bases of the junction unmatched. CDR1 and CDR2 from the germline V gene are MNHNS and SASEGT. The CDR3 sequence is 16 residues long. The DNA for the CDR3 is TGTGCCAGCAGTTCTGGGACAGGGAAGAGTACCGGGGAGCTGTTTTTT. This sequence encodes CASSSGTGKSTGELFF.

Only one count was recorded for this clonotype. This rearrangement joins TRBV6-1 to TRBJ2-3, with D possibly being TRBD1 or TRBD2 (5 bases each). V was shortened by 5 bases and J by 4 bases, with 25 bases between the two germline ends. This CDR3 has 18 residues. In germline, CDR1 is MNHNS, CDR2 SASEGT. CDR3 loop: CASSLAEGPGWVADTQYF. The CDR3 nucleotides are TGTGCCAGCAGTCTGGCCGAGGGGCCCGGTTGGGTCGCAGATACGCAGTATTTT.

J is TRBJ2-2 and V is TRBV6-1, with TRBD1 identical over 9 bases. The CDR3 covers 18 residues. Trimming cost V 6 bases and J 3 bases; bases outside gene matches: 14. Germline V CDR1 and CDR2: MNHNS, SASEGT. The CDR3 protein is CASSQDRGSKRDTGELFF. In DNA form, the CDR3 reads TGTGCCAGCAGCCAGGACAGGGGCTCAAAAAGGGACACCGGGGAGCTGTTTTTT.

This clonotype was seen ten or more times. J is TRBJ2-1 and V is TRBV13; possible D gene TRBD2, 8 bases. There are 17 residues in the CDR3. Germline values: CDR1 PRHDT, CDR2 FYEKMQ (reference sequence). Trimming left V 5 bases short and J 6 bases short, with 23 bases between. The CDR3 nucleotides are TGTGCCAGCAGCCCGGACACGGGAGGGGGCTGGGGCAATGAGCAGTTCTTC. This encodes CASSPDTGGGWGNEQFF.

This sequence joins TRBV16 and TRBJ1-1; TRBD1 is a possible D gene (5 bases). CDR3 size: 14 residues. CDR1 is KGHSY and CDR2 is FQNENV in the germline V gene. V lost 2 bases to trimming and J lost 0 bases, with 7 bases between them. CDR3 sequence: CASSQNRLNTEAFF. The CDR3 DNA sequence: TGTGCCAGCAGCCAAAACAGGTTGAACACTGAAGCTTTCTTT.

Only a few counts were recorded for this clonotype. Since a much larger clone is just one base distant, this may be a read error. The chain uses TRBV29-1 and TRBJ2-1, with D maybe TRBD1 (7 bases). The CDR3 consists of 14 residues. From germline, CDR1 is SQVTM and CDR2 ANQGSEA. The CDR3 sequence is CNVGRGDPYNEQFF. In DNA form, the CDR3 reads TGCAACGTGGGCAGGGGGGACCCCTACAATGAGCAGTTCTTC.

This clonotype occurred a few times. A read error may explain this, as a much larger clone is one base away. The rearrangement links TRBV30 to TRBJ2-5, with 10 bases that match TRBD2. Germline CDR1 GTSNPN, CDR2 SVGIG (reference sequence). V dropped 1 base and J dropped 3; count of bases not matched to a gene: 2. The CDR3 is 14 residues long. CDR3 nucleotide sequence: TGTGCCTGGAGTGCTCTAGCGGGAGAAGAGACCCAGTACTTC. Translation gives CAWSALAGEETQYF. The full variable domain, completed using reference TRBV30 and TRBJ2-5, is SQTIHQWPATLVQPVGSPLSLECTVEGTSNPNLYWYRQAAGRGLQLLFYSVGIGQISSEVPQNLSASRPQDRQFILSSKKLLLSDSGFYLCAWSALAGEETQYFGPGTRLLVL.

V and J are TRBV6-1 and TRBJ1-1; D might be TRBD1 (6 bases). The V gene lost 6 bases and the J gene lost 3 bases, with 20 bases spanning the gap. The length of the CDR3 is 16 residues. Germline CDR1 is MNHNS and CDR2 is SASEGT. CDR3 loop: CASSDPGGRRHTEAFF. The DNA of the CDR3 is TGTGCCAGCAGCGACCCCGGGGGCAGAAGACACACTGAAGCTTTCTTT.

The genes are TRBV5-4 and TRBJ2-5, with D unclear. The CDR3 has 14 residues. Per germline, CDR1 SGHNT and CDR2 YYREEE (reference sequence). V lost 0 bases and J 5 bases, leaving 11 bases between the germline ends. CDR3 bases: TGTGCCAGCAGCTTGGATTCGGGCCGGGAGACCCAGTACTTC. This gives the protein CASSLDSGRETQYF. The full variable domain, completed using reference TRBV5-4 and TRBJ2-5, is ETGVTQSPTHLIKTRGQQVTLRCSSQSGHNTVSWYQQALGQGPQFIFQYYREEENGRGNFPPRFSGLQFPNYSSELNVNALELDDSALYLCASSLDSGRETQYFGPGTRLLVL.

In this sample, this clonotype turned up many times. This rearrangement joins TRBV27 to TRBJ2-7; TRBD1 agrees at 7 bases. Germline V CDR1 and CDR2: MNHEY, SMNVEV (reference sequence). CDR3 size: 15 residues. The V segment lost 8 bases and the J segment 2 bases; nucleotides outside the gene matches: 12. CDR3 in DNA: TGTGCCAGCCGGAGACGAACAGGGGACGCCTACGAGCAGTACTTC. Amino acid sequence: CASRRRTGDAYEQYF.

This clonotype appeared many times. The chain joins TRBV12-3 or TRBV12-4 to TRBJ1-5, with a tentative D call TRBD1 (6 bases). The V end was cut by 5 bases, the J end by 6 bases, with 20 bases between. The CDR3 extends over 16 amino acids. This chain's CDR3 is CASSPDSLRTAQPQHF. For the CDR3, the DNA is TGTGCCAGCAGTCCGGACAGCCTTAGGACAGCTCAGCCCCAGCATTTT.

This clonotype has only a few counts. V gene TRBV30 combines with J gene TRBJ2-1, with 7 bases lining up with TRBD2. With 5 bases clipped from V and 6 bases from J, the junction kept 10 bases outside the gene matches. The CDR3 totals 14 residues. Germline lookup yields CDR1 GTSNPN and CDR2 SVGIG (reference sequence). The DNA of the CDR3 is TGTGCCTGGGACCGTGGGCGGGAGCCCAATGAGCAGTTCTTC. Translating gives CAWDRGREPNEQFF.

This clonotype occurred a few times. The gene calls are TRBV6-1 and TRBJ1-5; no definite D call. The V end was cut by 4 bases, the J end by 3 bases, with 13 bases between. Per germline, CDR1 MNHNS and CDR2 SASEGT. The length of the CDR3 is 15 residues. The CDR3: CASSADGGTNQPQHF. The CDR3 coding sequence is TGTGCCAGCAGTGCCGATGGCGGTACCAATCAGCCCCAGCATTTT.

This clonotype was detected ten times or more. This chain's CDR3 is CASSLSSGTGGASYTF. For the CDR3, the DNA is TGTGCCAGCAGCCTATCTTCCGGGACAGGGGGCGCGAGCTACACCTTC. The gene calls are TRBV5-5 and TRBJ1-2; 12 nucleotides align to TRBD1. The V segment lost 4 bases and the J segment 9 bases; nucleotides outside the gene matches: 13. Germline values: CDR1 SGHKS, CDR2 YYEKEE (reference sequence). The CDR3 runs to 16 residues.

In this sample, this clonotype turned up many times. This rearrangement joins TRBV18 to TRBJ2-7; TRBD1 is a possible D gene (5 bases). Germline-derived CDR1 and CDR2 are KGHSH and LQKENI. The CDR3 covers 14 residues. The V and J ends lost 2 bases and 7 bases respectively, with 15 bases between them. This CDR3 is CASSPSVQALEQYF. The DNA of the CDR3 is TGTGCCAGCTCACCATCGGTACAGGCATTGGAGCAGTACTTC.

This clonotype was counted ten times or more. The chain carries TRBV7-6 and TRBJ2-7; possibly TRBD1 for D (5 bases). The CDR3 is 16 residues long. In germline, CDR1 is SGHVS, CDR2 FNYEAQ. Trimming pared 1 base from V and 2 bases from J, leaving 15 bases between. CDR3 nucleotide sequence: TGTGCCAGCAGCTTAGGGGTGGCAGGGCCCGCCTACGAGCAGTACTTC. This codes for CASSLGVAGPAYEQYF.

Many counts were recorded for this clonotype. CDR3 in DNA: TGTGCCAGCAGTGACGGCAGGGGACCTTTCTACGAGCAGTACTTC. Translating it yields CASSDGRGPFYEQYF. The J gene is TRBJ2-7, the V gene TRBV2; D perhaps matches TRBD1 (6 bases). CDR1 and CDR2 from the germline V gene are SNHLY and FYNNEI. Trimming removed 3 bases from V and 3 bases from J, with 15 bases in between. The CDR3 is 15 residues long.

This clonotype has more than one count but fewer than ten. V gene TRBV6-1 combines with J gene TRBJ1-2, with D possibly being TRBD1 (5 bases). The CDR3 has 15 residues. V lost 5 bases, J lost 1 base, and 14 bases lay in between. Germline values: CDR1 MNHNS, CDR2 SASEGT. The CDR3 coding sequence is TGTGCCAGCAGTCAGGCGGGGACTGATAACTATGGCTACACCTTC. It codes for CASSQAGTDNYGYTF.

This clonotype was seen a few times. The chain couples TRBV19 to TRBJ1-2; D is uncertain. This CDR3 is built from 14 residues. The germline V and J ends were trimmed by 0 bases and 3 bases, with 8 bases remaining between them. Germline V gene sequence: CDR1 LNHDA, CDR2 SQIVND (reference sequence). Written as DNA, the CDR3 is TGTGCCAGTAGTATAGACACCGATCACTATGGCTACACCTTC. Protein sequence: CASSIDTDHYGYTF.

The chain couples TRBV2 to TRBJ2-5, with D perhaps matching TRBD1 or TRBD2 (6 bases each). V was trimmed by 6 bases and J by 3 bases, leaving 8 bases between them. The CDR3 loop spans 12 amino acids. Germline CDR1 is SNHLY and CDR2 is FYNNEI. CDR3 sequence (DNA): TGTGCCAGCAGAGGGGGGAAAGAGACCCAGTACTTC. It is translated as CASRGGKETQYF.

This clonotype was seen many times. The germline gene is not matched at one end of the junction; a read error may be the cause. This sequence joins TRBV5-1 and TRBJ1-3; TRBD1 is a possible D gene (5 bases). The CDR3 is 14 residues long. Germline-derived CDR1 and CDR2 are SGHRS and YFSETQ. The CDR3 nucleotides read TGTGCCAGCAGCTTAGACAGCTCTGGAAACACCATATATTTT. It is translated as CASSLDSSGNTIYF.